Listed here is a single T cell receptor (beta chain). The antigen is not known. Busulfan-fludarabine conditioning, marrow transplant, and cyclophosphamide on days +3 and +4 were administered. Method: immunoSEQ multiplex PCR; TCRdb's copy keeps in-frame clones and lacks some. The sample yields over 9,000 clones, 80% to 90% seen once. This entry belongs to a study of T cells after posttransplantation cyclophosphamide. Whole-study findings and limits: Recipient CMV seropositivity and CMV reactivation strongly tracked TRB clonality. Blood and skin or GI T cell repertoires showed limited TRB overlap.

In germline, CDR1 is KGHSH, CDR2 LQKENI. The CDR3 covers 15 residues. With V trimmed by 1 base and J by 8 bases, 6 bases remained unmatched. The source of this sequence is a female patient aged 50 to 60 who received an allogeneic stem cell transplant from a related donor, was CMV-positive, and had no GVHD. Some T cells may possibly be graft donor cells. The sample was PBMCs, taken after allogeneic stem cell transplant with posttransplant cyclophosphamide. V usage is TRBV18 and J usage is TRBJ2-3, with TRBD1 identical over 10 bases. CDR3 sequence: CASSPQGQGIVTQYF. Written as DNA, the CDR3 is TGTGCCAGCTCACCACAGGGACAGGGGATAGTTACGCAGTATTTT.